A single sample gave rise to the 25 T cell receptor beta chains below, sequenced in a study of CD8 T cells in ankylosing spondylitis. MiXCR, run by TCRdb on the 5' RACE reads, gives a single entry per CDR3 protein. The profile shows about 130,000 distinct CDR3 sequences, approximately 6.8% of them singletons. The sample was blood, either unsorted or a sorted T cell fraction (not recorded which). Receptors were obtained from a male donor with ankylosing spondylitis or in good health (not recorded which).

The rearrangement joins TRBV3-1 to TRBJ2-1; D may match TRBD1 or TRBD2 (6 bases each). V was clipped by 1 base and J by 3 bases, with 16 bases between them. The CDR3 spans 17 residues. Germline values: CDR1 LGHDT, CDR2 YNNKEL (reference sequence). As DNA, the CDR3 is TGTGCCAGCAGCCAAGGGGTTGGGGGGCGGCACTACAATGAGCAGTTCTTC. It encodes CASSQGVGGRHYNEQFF.

This clonotype was detected many times. J is TRBJ1-6 and V is TRBV11-1; 7 bases are shared with TRBD1. Germline lookup yields CDR1 SGHAT and CDR2 FQDESV (reference sequence). There are 16 residues in the CDR3. V lost 5 bases, J lost 2 bases, and 6 bases stayed unmatched. In nucleotides, the CDR3 is TGTGCCAGCAGCCCGTCGACAGGGACCTATAATTCACCCCTCCACTTT. This translates into CASSPSTGTYNSPLHF.

This clonotype has more than one count but fewer than ten. The V call is TRBV27, the J call TRBJ2-2; tentatively, D is TRBD1 (5 bases). The V gene lost 2 bases and the J gene lost 6 bases, with 10 bases spanning the gap. Germline V gene data show CDR1 as MNHEY and CDR2 as SMNVEV (reference sequence). The CDR3 spans 14 residues. CDR3 region: CASSLMGLSGELFF. Written as DNA, the CDR3 is TGTGCCAGCAGTTTAATGGGGCTTTCCGGGGAGCTGTTTTTT.

In its sample, this clonotype was seen many times. V is TRBV6-6 and J is TRBJ2-5; no definite D call. The CDR3 is 12 amino acids. The V end lost 8 bases, the J end lost 3 bases, and 10 bases lay between the germline ends. CDR1 and CDR2 from the germline V gene are MNHNY and SVGAGI (reference sequence). The CDR3 sequence: CASRTDEETQYF. CDR3 DNA sequence: TGTGCCAGCCGGACGGACGAAGAGACCCAGTACTTC.

This clonotype was recorded at least ten times. J is TRBJ2-5 and V is TRBV18, with D possibly matching TRBD2 (6 bases). V was clipped by 1 base and J by 4 bases, with 10 bases between them. The CDR3 consists of 14 residues. Germline V lookup: CDR1 KGHSH, CDR2 LQKENI. The CDR3 nucleotides are TGTGCCAGCTCACCACGGGGGGTCCCAGAGACCCAGTACTTC. Its protein product is CASSPRGVPETQYF.

This clonotype showed up many times. The chain employs TRBV5-1 and TRBJ1-1; D unresolved. The CDR3 is 12 residues long. V gave up 0 bases and J gave up 4 bases, with 4 bases separating them. Germline assignment: CDR1 SGHRS and CDR2 YFSETQ. CDR3 nucleotide sequence: TGCGCCAGCAGCTTGGGACCCACTGAAGCTTTCTTT. Its translation is CASSLGPTEAFF.

In this sample, this clonotype turned up many times. This chain connects TRBV5-1 to TRBJ2-5, with unresolved D. With 0 bases removed from V and 1 base from J, the gap between germline ends came to 4 bases. The V gene's germline CDR1 is SGHRS and CDR2 YFSETQ. The CDR3 length is 13 residues. The CDR3 here is CASSLAAQETQYF. The CDR3 DNA reads as TGCGCCAGCAGCTTGGCGGCCCAAGAGACCCAGTACTTC.

This clonotype was recorded many times. The rearrangement joins TRBV5-1 to TRBJ2-5; 7 bases match TRBD2. Germline-derived CDR1 and CDR2 are SGHRS and YFSETQ. The length of the CDR3 is 14 residues. V dropped 2 bases and J dropped 1; count of bases not matched to a gene: 2. The CDR3 loop reads CASSFTSAQETQYF. Written as DNA, the CDR3 is TGCGCCAGCAGCTTCACTAGCGCCCAAGAGACCCAGTACTTC.

This clonotype was seen ten or more times. J is TRBJ2-7 and V is TRBV28, with D possibly being TRBD1 (6 bases). This CDR3 spans 15 amino acids. The V gene lost 4 bases and the J gene lost 0 bases, with 13 bases spanning the gap. CDR1 and CDR2 (germline): MDHEN, SYDVKM. This chain's CDR3 is CASSWDKKSSYEQYF. In DNA form, the CDR3 reads TGTGCCAGCAGTTGGGACAAGAAGAGCTCCTACGAGCAGTACTTC.

This clonotype was counted at least ten times. The chain uses TRBV9 and TRBJ2-2, with 7 bases matching TRBD1. V gave up 7 bases and J gave up 5 bases; unmatched junction bases: 8. Germline V gene data show CDR1 as SGDLS and CDR2 as YYNGEE. CDR3 length: 14 residues. CDR3 protein: CASGRGRNTGELFF. Here the CDR3 DNA reads TGTGCCAGCGGAAGGGGGCGAAATACCGGGGAGCTGTTTTTT.

This clonotype has at least ten counts. This chain links TRBV7-2 with TRBJ2-3; D gene uncertain. Trimming took off 4 bases at V and 3 bases at J, with 5 bases between the two ends. The germline CDR1 and CDR2 sequences are SGHTA and FQGNSA. CDR3 size: 12 residues. Here the CDR3 reads CASSSYTDTQYF. The CDR3 region has the DNA TGTGCCAGCAGCTCATATACAGATACGCAGTATTTT.

In this sample, this clonotype turned up many times. This chain uses TRBV9 with TRBJ2-5; 8 positions agree with TRBD2. V trimming: 3 bases; J trimming: 7 bases; junction bases outside the gene matches: 8. The CDR3 has 14 residues. Germline values: CDR1 SGDLS, CDR2 YYNGEE. The CDR3 region has the DNA TGTGCCAGCAGCGCTAGCGGGCCCCTTTCGACCCAGTACTTC. Its protein product is CASSASGPLSTQYF.

This clonotype has a count of ten or more. CDR3 region: CASSGSFTDTQYF. Written as DNA, the CDR3 is TGTGCCAGCAGCGGGAGTTTCACAGATACGCAGTATTTT. The J gene is TRBJ2-3, the V gene TRBV9; D remains ambiguous. Germline CDR1 SGDLS, CDR2 YYNGEE. V was clipped by 3 bases and J by 2 bases, with 7 bases between them. The CDR3 extends over 13 amino acids.

This clonotype was recorded at least ten times. V and J are TRBV12-3 or TRBV12-4 and TRBJ1-1; D gene unclear. V was shortened by 6 bases and J by 7 bases, with 12 bases between the two germline ends. This CDR3 region has 12 residues. The CDR3: CASSRSGGEAFF. The CDR3 DNA is TGTGCCAGCAGCCGATCGGGCGGTGAAGCTTTCTTT.

In this sample, this clonotype turned up many times. V and J are TRBV5-1 and TRBJ1-1, with TRBD1 as a possible D gene (6 bases). CDR3 length: 15 amino acids. Germline V gene lookup returns CDR1 SGHRS and CDR2 YFSETQ. Trimming took off 3 bases at V and 0 bases at J, with 12 bases between the two ends. CDR3 in DNA: TGCGCCAGCAGCTCCCACAGGGCCATGAACACTGAAGCTTTCTTT. As protein: CASSSHRAMNTEAFF. The full variable domain, in which reference TRBV5-1 and TRBJ1-1 provide the parts outside the CDR3, is KAGVTQTPRYLIKTRGQQVTLSCSPISGHRSVSWYQQTPGQGLQFLFEYFSETQRNKGNFPGRFSGRQFSNSRSEMNVSTLELGDSALYLCASSSHRAMNTEAFFGQGTRLTVV.

Worth noting for this clonotype: This may arise from a read error, as a much more abundant clone is one base away. The chain links TRBV3-1 to TRBJ2-1; TRBD2 agrees at 7 bases. In germline, CDR1 is LGHDT, CDR2 YNNKEL (reference sequence). CDR3 size: 18 residues. CDR3: CTSSLEFPSGHSYNEQFF. The DNA of the CDR3 is TGTACCAGCAGTTTAGAGTTTCCTAGCGGCCACTCCTACAATGAGCAGTTCTTC.

This clonotype appeared many times. This chain uses TRBV5-1 with TRBJ2-2; tentatively, D is TRBD2 (6 bases). This CDR3 spans 16 amino acids. Trimming pared 4 bases from V and 2 bases from J, leaving 15 bases between. Germline V gives CDR1 SGHRS, CDR2 YFSETQ. The CDR3: CASSRARDLNTGELFF. CDR3 DNA sequence: TGCGCCAGCAGCCGGGCCCGGGACTTAAACACCGGGGAGCTGTTTTTT.

The genes are TRBV5-1 and TRBJ2-1, with D unresolved. The CDR3 consists of 11 residues. The germline CDR1 and CDR2 sequences are SGHRS and YFSETQ. Trimming pared 5 bases from V and 9 bases from J, leaving 9 bases between. In nucleotides, the CDR3 is TGCGCCAGCAGTTCAAGCTCTGAGCAGTTCTTC. Translation gives CASSSSSEQFF.

This clonotype was detected only a few times. This sequence joins TRBV11-2 and TRBJ2-1; TRBD2 matches at 8 bases. Trimming removed 2 bases from V and 10 bases from J; junction bases left unmatched: 10. This CDR3 contains 15 residues. Germline CDR1 SGHAT, CDR2 FQNNGV. The CDR3 loop is CASSLRGGPDWEQFF. The CDR3 coding sequence is TGTGCCAGCAGCTTACGGGGGGGGCCGGATTGGGAGCAGTTCTTC.

This clonotype was found many times. The chain carries TRBV12-3 or TRBV12-4 and TRBJ1-5, with a tentative D call TRBD1 (5 bases). With 7 bases removed from V and 6 bases from J, the gap between germline ends came to 16 bases. The CDR3 is 14 residues long. This CDR3 is CASNEWGVGQPQHF. CDR3 coding DNA: TGTGCCAGCAATGAGTGGGGGGTTGGTCAGCCCCAGCATTTT.

This sequence joins TRBV23-1 and TRBJ2-1; no definite D call. TRBV23-1 is an ORF for which the function is uncertain. V lost 5 bases to trimming and J lost 6 bases, with 11 bases between them. This CDR3 has 13 amino acids. The CDR3: CASSTTRPNEQFF. The CDR3 nucleotides are TGCGCCAGCAGTACTACCCGACCCAATGAGCAGTTCTTC.

This clonotype was recorded at least ten times. The V and J genes are TRBV29-1 and TRBJ2-7; D is unresolved. The CDR3 length is 12 residues. V lost 3 bases and J lost 5, with 11 bases in between. Germline V gives CDR1 SQVTM, CDR2 ANQGSEA. The CDR3 spells CSVDAERDEQYF. The CDR3, as DNA: TGCAGCGTTGATGCGGAGAGAGACGAGCAGTACTTC.

This clonotype was picked up many times. For the CDR3, the DNA is TGTGCCTCCGGGACTCAGGCCTACGAGCAGTACTTC. Protein product: CASGTQAYEQYF. The V and J genes are TRBV30 and TRBJ2-7; D is perhaps TRBD2 (6 bases). V dropped 7 bases and J dropped 2 bases, with 12 bases sitting between them. Per the germline V gene, CDR1 is GTSNPN and CDR2 is SVGIG (reference sequence). This CDR3 is built from 12 residues.

The chain is built from TRBV19 and TRBJ1-5; TRBD1 agrees at 7 bases. V shed 2 bases and J 4 bases; nucleotides not matched to a gene: 5. The CDR3 is made up of 15 amino acids. Looked up from germline, CDR1 is LNHDA and CDR2 is SQIVND (reference sequence). The CDR3 coding sequence is TGTGCCAGTAGTATATTGGGACAGCCAAATCAGCCCCAGCATTTT. Its protein is CASSILGQPNQPQHF.

This clonotype was picked up many times. V gene TRBV12-3 or TRBV12-4 combines with J gene TRBJ1-4; the match to TRBD1 covers 8 bases. V shed 1 base and J 7 bases; nucleotides not matched to a gene: 5. This CDR3 has 15 amino acids. The CDR3 here is CASSLVQGASEKLFF. The CDR3 region has the DNA TGTGCCAGCAGTTTAGTGCAGGGGGCTAGTGAAAAACTGTTTTTT.